The clone carrying this TCR beta chain was found many times. In germline, CDR1 is SGHNT, CDR2 YYREEE (reference sequence). This CDR3 is 15 amino acids long. V lost 4 bases and J 3 bases, leaving 16 bases between the germline ends. Treatment defined: PENTA 11 planned treatment interruption arm or continuous ART arm. The source of the sample is a study of HIV-infected children after antiretroviral therapy interruption. RNA-based 3' RACE libraries used unique molecular identifiers. TCRdb recomputed calls from the 3' RACE reads with MiXCR, one row per CDR3 protein. The table has some 40,000 distinct CDR3 sequences, approximately 6.1% seen once.

Sequencing used CD45RA+ CD4+ T cells from PBMCs, pooled from several time points, obtained from a donor given antiretroviral therapy, either interrupted or continuous. Sample subset: naive CD4+ CD45RA+ CD45RO- T cells. The TCR was taken from a pool of human donors with HIV. This chain links TRBV5-4 with TRBJ2-5; D is undetermined. The CDR3 reads CASSRASALKETQYF. In DNA form, the CDR3 reads TGTGCCAGCAGCCGAGCCTCTGCCTTAAAAGAGACCCAGTACTTC.